The clone carrying this T cell receptor beta chain was seen many times. The library had UMIs added by 3' ligation of an oligonucleotide to TCR cDNA. The SP2 primer and nested alpha and beta constant region primers amplified ligated cDNA in four rounds. TCRdb independently ran MiXCR on the 5' RACE reads; one entry per CDR3 protein. The repertoire holds around 56,000 distinct CDR3 sequences, with less than 10% as singletons. CDR1 and CDR2 from the germline V gene are SGHDT and YYEEEE. The CDR3 runs to 16 residues. Trimming stripped 4 bases from V and 7 bases from J, with 21 bases between. This specimen comes from a study of naive and memory T cell subsets.

The J gene is TRBJ1-5, the V gene TRBV5-6; no clear D. The sequence came from a female donor in good health. CDR3 sequence reads: CASSRVNPGGKQPQHF. The CDR3 region has the DNA TGTGCCAGCAGCCGGGTAAATCCAGGTGGGAAACAGCCCCAGCATTTT.